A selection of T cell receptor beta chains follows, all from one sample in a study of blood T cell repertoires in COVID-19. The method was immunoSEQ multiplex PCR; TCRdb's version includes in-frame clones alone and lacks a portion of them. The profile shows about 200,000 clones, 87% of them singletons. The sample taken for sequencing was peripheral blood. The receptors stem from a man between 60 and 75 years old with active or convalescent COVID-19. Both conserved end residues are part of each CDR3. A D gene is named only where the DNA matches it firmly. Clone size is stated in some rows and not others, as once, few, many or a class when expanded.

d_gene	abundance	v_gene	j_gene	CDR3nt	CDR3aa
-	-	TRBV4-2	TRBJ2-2	TGTGCCAGCAGCCAAGAAAAGCGATCAACCGGGGAGCTGTTTTTT	CASSQEKRSTGELFF
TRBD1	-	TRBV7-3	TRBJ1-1	TGTGCCAGCAGCCGGACAGGCCCCATGAACACTGAAGCTTTCTTT	CASSRTGPMNTEAFF
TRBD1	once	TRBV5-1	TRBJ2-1	TGCGCCAGCAGCCTTTCGTGGCAGGGGGAATACAATGAGCAGTTCTTC	CASSLSWQGEYNEQFF
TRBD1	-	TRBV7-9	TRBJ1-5	TGTGCCAGCAGCTCGGACAGGGATGATCAGCCCCAGCATTTT	CASSSDRDDQPQHF
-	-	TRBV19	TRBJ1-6	TGTGCCAGTAGTATTGGTAACAGTGGTGGATCACCCCTCCACTTT	CASSIGNSGGSPLHF
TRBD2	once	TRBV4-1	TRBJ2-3	TGCGCCAGCAGCCAGCCTAGCGGGGCACCTGGGGATACGCAGTATTTT	CASSQPSGAPGDTQYF
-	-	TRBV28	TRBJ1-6	TGTGCCAGCACCCCAGGAGGTAGTGGTTCACCCCTCCACTTT	CASTPGGSGSPLHF
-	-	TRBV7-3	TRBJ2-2	TGTGCCAGCAGCTCCGAGCCTCGCGGGGAGCTGTTTTTT	CASSSEPRGELFF
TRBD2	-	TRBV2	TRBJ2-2	TGTGCCAGCAGGCGACTAGCGGCCGGGGAGCTGTTTTTT	CASRRLAAGELFF
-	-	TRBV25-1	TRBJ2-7	TGTGCCAGCAGCCCTAGGGGAACAGGTACCTACGAGCAGTACTTC	CASSPRGTGTYEQYF
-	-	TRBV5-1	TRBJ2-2	TGCGCCAGCAGCCTGACTAACACCGGGGAGCTGTTTTTT	CASSLTNTGELFF
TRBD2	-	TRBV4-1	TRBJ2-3	TGCGCCAGCGGGACTAGCTCAGATACGCAGTATTTT	CASGTSSDTQYF
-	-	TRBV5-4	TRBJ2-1	TGTGCCAGCGGCTACGGACAGCTTATTTACAATGAGCAGTTCTTC	CASGYGQLIYNEQFF